The clone carrying this TCR beta chain was detected once. What it binds is not known. The source of the sample is a study of OX40 agonist ivuxolimab in advanced cancers. Study at large: Three partial responders included one hepatocellular carcinoma patient and two cutaneous melanoma patients. General observations from the study: The 0.1-3.0 mg/kg partial responders had among the lowest clonal expansion. Antigen specificity remained undetermined for the expanded peripheral T cells.

TCRdb keeps only in-frame clones here, not all; method: immunoSEQ multiplex PCR. The sample contains about 94,000 clones, around 86% of which appear only once. The CDR3 totals 16 residues. V lost 4 bases and J 1 base, leaving 16 bases between the germline ends. Per the germline V gene, CDR1 is SEHNR and CDR2 is FQNEAQ (reference sequence). The receptor comes from an adult with an advanced solid tumor such as melanoma, head and neck, liver or kidney cancer. Sequences were derived from CD4+ or CD8+ T cells sorted from blood, sampled in a trial of the OX40 agonist ivuxolimab. The rearrangement links TRBV7-9 to TRBJ1-1; D is unresolved. CDR3 region: CASSSGRGKPNTEAFF. For the CDR3, the DNA is TGTGCCAGCAGCTCTGGGCGGGGTAAGCCGAACACTGAAGCTTTCTTT.